Sequencing of this TCR beta chain was carried out in a study of blood T cell repertoires in COVID-19. Whole-study context: Italy, Spain and the United States were the sources of the convalescent and acute COVID-19 samples. Sources were T cells, B-cell-depleted T cells, or PBMCs; the material itself was cDNA or gDNA.

CDR3 length: 15 amino acids. Trimming took 4 bases from V and 7 from J; bases not matched to a gene: 7. Germline V gene sequence: CDR1 SGHDT, CDR2 YYEEEE. Authors' methods: Reference gene primer amplification gave estimated nucleated cell counts. Profiling relied on immunoSEQ multiplex PCR, and the TCRdb table lists in-frame clones only, not all of them. That table gives V, J and clone size, and the DNA gave D and trimming. The sample includes 56,000 or so clones, approximately 81% of them seen just once. The sample taken for sequencing was peripheral blood. The V call is TRBV5-6, the J call TRBJ2-1; 11 bases align to TRBD1. The receptor was isolated from a man in his fifties or sixties with acute or convalescent COVID-19. CDR3 in DNA: TGTGCCAGCAGCATGCTGGACAGGGGGCTTAATGAGCAGTTCTTC. Encoded protein: CASSMLDRGLNEQFF.